This passage covers 5 T cell receptor beta chains from one sample sequenced in a study of PD-1 and CTLA-4 blockade in melanoma. Clones were sequenced by immunoSEQ multiplex PCR, and TCRdb holds only the in-frame ones, with some missing. The sample yields about 28,000 clones, more than 85% seen once. The source material was CD8+ T cells from peripheral blood, sampled from a patient given anti-PD-1 treatment. The source of these receptors is a human donor with melanoma.

The V gene is TRBV6-5, the J gene TRBJ2-7, with 7 bases matching TRBD2. The CDR3 covers 14 residues. With 6 bases clipped from V and 2 bases from J, the junction kept 7 bases outside the gene matches. The germline V gene encodes CDR1 MNHEY and CDR2 SVGAGI. CDR3 sequence reads: CASSSGLGAYEQYF. The CDR3 bases are TGTGCCAGCAGCTCCGGACTAGGGGCCTACGAGCAGTACTTC.

J is TRBJ2-3 and V is TRBV29-1, with TRBD2 matching 11 bases. Trimming cost V 7 bases and J 2 bases; bases outside gene matches: 8. From germline, CDR1 is SQVTM and CDR2 ANQGSEA. The CDR3 contains 15 residues. The DNA of the CDR3 is TGCAGCGCCGGGACTAGCGGAATCTTCACAGATACGCAGTATTTT. As protein: CSAGTSGIFTDTQYF.

V gene TRBV15 combines with J gene TRBJ1-2; D possibly corresponds to TRBD1 (6 bases). V lost 3 bases and J lost 6, with 17 bases in between. Germline CDR1 reads LNHNV; CDR2 reads YYDKDF (reference sequence). The CDR3 has 15 amino acids. CDR3 sequence (DNA): TGTGCCACCAGCAGCCGACAGGCTTGGTTCCATGGCTACACCTTC. Encoded protein: CATSSRQAWFHGYTF.

The chain is built from TRBV15 and TRBJ2-3; 7 bases match TRBD2. The length of the CDR3 is 15 residues. J lost 1 base, V lost 1 base, and 2 bases had no gene match. The germline V gene has CDR1 LNHNV and CDR2 YYDKDF (reference sequence). CDR3 loop: CATSRGSGGTDTQYF. The DNA for the CDR3 is TGTGCCACCAGCAGAGGAAGCGGGGGCACAGATACGCAGTATTTT.

The chain is built from TRBV29-1 and TRBJ2-5; D uncertain. Trimming removed 0 bases at V and 4 bases at J, with 6 bases between. The CDR3 has 12 amino acids. Germline assignment: CDR1 SQVTM and CDR2 ANQGSEA. In DNA form, the CDR3 reads TGCAGCGTTGAAGATATAGGAGAGACCCAGTACTTC. The encoded protein is CSVEDIGETQYF. The full variable domain, in which reference TRBV29-1 and TRBJ2-5 provide the parts outside the CDR3, is SAVISQKPSRDICQRGTSLTIQCQVDSQVTMMFWYRQQPGQSLTLIATANQGSEATYESGFVIDKFPISRPNLTFSTLTVSNMSPEDSSIYLCSVEDIGETQYFGPGTRLLVL.